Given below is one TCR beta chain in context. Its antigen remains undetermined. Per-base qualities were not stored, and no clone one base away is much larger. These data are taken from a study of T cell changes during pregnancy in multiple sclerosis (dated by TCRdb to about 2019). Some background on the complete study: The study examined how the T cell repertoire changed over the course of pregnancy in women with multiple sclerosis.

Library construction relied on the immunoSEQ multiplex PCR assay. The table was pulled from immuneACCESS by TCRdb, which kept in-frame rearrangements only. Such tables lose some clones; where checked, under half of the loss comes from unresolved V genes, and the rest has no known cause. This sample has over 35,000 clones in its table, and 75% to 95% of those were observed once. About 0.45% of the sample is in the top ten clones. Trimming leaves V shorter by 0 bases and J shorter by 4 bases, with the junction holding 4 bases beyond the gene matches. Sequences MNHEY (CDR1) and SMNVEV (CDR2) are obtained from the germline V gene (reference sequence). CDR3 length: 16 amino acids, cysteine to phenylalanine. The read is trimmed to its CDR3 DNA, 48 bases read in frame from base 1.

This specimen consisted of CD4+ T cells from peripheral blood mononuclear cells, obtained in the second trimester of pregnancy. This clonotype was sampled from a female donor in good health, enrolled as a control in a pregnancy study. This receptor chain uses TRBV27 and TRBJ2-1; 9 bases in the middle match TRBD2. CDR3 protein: CASSLSTSGRYNEQFF. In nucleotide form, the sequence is TGTGCCAGCAGTTTATCGACAAGCGGGAGGTACAATGAGCAGTTCTTC.